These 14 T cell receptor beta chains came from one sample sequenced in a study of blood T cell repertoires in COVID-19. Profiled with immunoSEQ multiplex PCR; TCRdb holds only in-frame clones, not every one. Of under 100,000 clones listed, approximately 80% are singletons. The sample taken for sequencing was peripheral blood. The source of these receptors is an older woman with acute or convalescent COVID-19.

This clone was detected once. The CDR3 loop reads CASSDFLGSGYTGELFF. The CDR3 nucleotides are TGTGCCAGCAGTGATTTCCTCGGTTCCGGGTACACCGGGGAGCTGTTTTTT. The chain links TRBV2 to TRBJ2-2; no definite D call. This CDR3 is 17 amino acids long. Deletions cut 3 bases from V and 3 bases from J, with 17 bases between. The germline CDR1 and CDR2 sequences are SNHLY and FYNNEI.

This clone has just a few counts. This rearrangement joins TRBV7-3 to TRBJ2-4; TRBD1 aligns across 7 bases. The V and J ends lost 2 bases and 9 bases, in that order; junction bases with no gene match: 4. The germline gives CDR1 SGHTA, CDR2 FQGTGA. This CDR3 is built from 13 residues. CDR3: CASSLDRERIQYF. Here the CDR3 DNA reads TGTGCCAGCAGCTTAGACAGGGAGCGCATTCAGTACTTC.

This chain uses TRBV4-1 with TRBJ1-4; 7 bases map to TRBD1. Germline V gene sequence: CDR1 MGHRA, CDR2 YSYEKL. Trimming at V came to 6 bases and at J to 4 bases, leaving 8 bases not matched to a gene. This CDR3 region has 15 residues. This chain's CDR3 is CASRTPGQRNEKLFF. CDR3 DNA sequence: TGCGCCAGCAGGACACCGGGACAGCGTAATGAAAAACTGTTTTTT.

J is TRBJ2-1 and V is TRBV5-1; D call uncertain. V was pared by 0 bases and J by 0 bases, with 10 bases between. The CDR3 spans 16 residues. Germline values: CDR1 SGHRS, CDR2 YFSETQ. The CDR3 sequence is CASSLGRPYSYNEQFF. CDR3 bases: TGCGCCAGCAGCTTGGGGCGGCCATACTCCTACAATGAGCAGTTCTTC. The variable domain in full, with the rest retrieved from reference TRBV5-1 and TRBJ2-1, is KAGVTQTPRYLIKTRGQQVTLSCSPISGHRSVSWYQQTPGQGLQFLFEYFSETQRNKGNFPGRFSGRQFSNSRSEMNVSTLELGDSALYLCASSLGRPYSYNEQFFGPGTRLTVL.

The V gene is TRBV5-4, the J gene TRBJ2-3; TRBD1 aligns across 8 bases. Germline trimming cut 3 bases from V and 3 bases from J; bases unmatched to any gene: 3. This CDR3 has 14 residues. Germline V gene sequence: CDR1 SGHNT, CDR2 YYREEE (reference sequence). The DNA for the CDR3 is TGTGCCAGCAGCTCGGACAGGGAAACAGATACGCAGTATTTT. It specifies CASSSDRETDTQYF. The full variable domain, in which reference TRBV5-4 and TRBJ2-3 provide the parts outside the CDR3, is ETGVTQSPTHLIKTRGQQVTLRCSSQSGHNTVSWYQQALGQGPQFIFQYYREEENGRGNFPPRFSGLQFPNYSSELNVNALELDDSALYLCASSSDRETDTQYFGPGTRLTVL.

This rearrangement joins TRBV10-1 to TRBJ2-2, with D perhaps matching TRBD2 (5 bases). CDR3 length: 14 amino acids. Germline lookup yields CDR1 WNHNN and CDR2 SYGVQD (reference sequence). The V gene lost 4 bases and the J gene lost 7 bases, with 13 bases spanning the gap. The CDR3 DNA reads TGCGCCAGCAGTGGGCGGGTCGATGGCGGGGAGCTGTTTTTT. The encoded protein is CASSGRVDGGELFF.

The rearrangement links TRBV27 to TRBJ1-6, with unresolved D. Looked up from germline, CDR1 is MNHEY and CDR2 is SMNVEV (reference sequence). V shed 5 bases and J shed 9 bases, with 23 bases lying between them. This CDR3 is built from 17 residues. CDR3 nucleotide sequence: TGTGCCAGCAGTCACCGTTCGGCAGTCCGGGAGGGTTCACCCCTCCACTTT. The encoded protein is CASSHRSAVREGSPLHF.

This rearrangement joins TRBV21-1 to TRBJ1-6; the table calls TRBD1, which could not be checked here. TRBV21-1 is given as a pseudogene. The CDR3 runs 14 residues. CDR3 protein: CASTTQGIQSPLHF. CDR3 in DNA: TGTGCCAGCACCACACAGGGAATCCAATCACCCCTCCACTTT.

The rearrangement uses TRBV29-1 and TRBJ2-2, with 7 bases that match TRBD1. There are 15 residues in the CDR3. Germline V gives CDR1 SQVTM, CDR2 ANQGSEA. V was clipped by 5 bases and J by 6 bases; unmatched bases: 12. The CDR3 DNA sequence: TGCAGCGTTTATACCGGGACAGCCGGGGCCGGGGAGCTGTTTTTT. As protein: CSVYTGTAGAGELFF.

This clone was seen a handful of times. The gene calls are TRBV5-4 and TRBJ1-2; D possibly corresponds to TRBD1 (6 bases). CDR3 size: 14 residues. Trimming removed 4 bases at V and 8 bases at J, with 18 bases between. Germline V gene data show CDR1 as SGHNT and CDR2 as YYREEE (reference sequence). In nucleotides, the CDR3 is TGTGCCAGCAGCCTTGCCAACAGGGACGAGGGCTACACCTTC. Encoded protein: CASSLANRDEGYTF.

The CDR3 sequence is CASREQFSGNTIYF. The DNA of the CDR3 is TGTGCCAGCAGGGAACAGTTCTCTGGAAACACCATATATTTT. This chain connects TRBV2 to TRBJ1-3; D is unclear. The CDR3 has 14 residues. Germline CDR1 and CDR2: SNHLY and FYNNEI. V was shortened by 6 bases and J by 0 bases, with 9 bases between the two germline ends.

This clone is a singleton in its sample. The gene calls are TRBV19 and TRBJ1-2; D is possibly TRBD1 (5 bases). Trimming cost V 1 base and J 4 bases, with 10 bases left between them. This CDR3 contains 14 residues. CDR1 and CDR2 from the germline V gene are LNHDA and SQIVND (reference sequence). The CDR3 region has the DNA TGTGCCAGTAGTATAGCCCGGGGGGGCTATGGCTACACCTTC. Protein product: CASSIARGGYGYTF.

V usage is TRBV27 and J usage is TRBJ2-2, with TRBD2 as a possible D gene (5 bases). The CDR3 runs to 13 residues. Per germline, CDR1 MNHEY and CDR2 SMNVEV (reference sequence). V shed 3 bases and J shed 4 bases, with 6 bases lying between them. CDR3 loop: CASSLRATGELFF. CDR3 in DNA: TGTGCCAGCAGTTTGAGGGCCACCGGGGAGCTGTTTTTT.

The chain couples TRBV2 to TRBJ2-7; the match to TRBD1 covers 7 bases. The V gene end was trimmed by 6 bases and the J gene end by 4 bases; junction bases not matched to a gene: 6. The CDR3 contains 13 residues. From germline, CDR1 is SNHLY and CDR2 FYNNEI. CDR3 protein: CASSQETGYEQYF. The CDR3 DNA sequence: TGTGCCAGCAGCCAAGAGACAGGGTACGAGCAGTACTTC.